This T cell receptor (beta chain) derives from a study of blood T cell repertoires in COVID-19. On the study more broadly: Sample material is recorded as cDNA or gDNA derived from T cells, B-cell-depleted T cells, or PBMCs.

This clone was seen a handful of times. V dropped 1 base and J dropped 2 bases, with 15 bases sitting between them. The CDR3 runs 16 residues. The germline CDR1 and CDR2 sequences are SGHVS and FQNEAQ. Followed longitudinally, the Seattle patients had been enrolled during active infection. TCRdb keeps only in-frame clones here, not all; method: immunoSEQ multiplex PCR. The sample shows roughly 340,000 clones, 88% of them seen only once. This clonotype originated in a woman in her 70s with COVID-19, enrolled during active disease. This rearrangement joins TRBV7-8 to TRBJ2-7; D may be TRBD2 (6 bases). Sequencing input: peripheral blood. CDR3 residues: CASSLVAGQGAYEQYF. DNA of the CDR3: TGTGCCAGCAGCTTAGTGGCGGGGCAGGGAGCCTACGAGCAGTACTTC.